The 27 T cell receptor beta chains listed next were all sequenced from one sample in a study of PD-1 blockade in classical Hodgkin lymphoma. Sequencing used immunoSEQ multiplex PCR; TCRdb keeps in-frame clones, though not all of them. Of about 47,000 clones listed, approximately 80% are singletons. Time point of the sample: cycle 4 day 1 (C4D1), after 5 to 7 weeks of nivolumab. All patients relapsed after autologous stem cell transplantation, and brentuximab vedotin exposure varied. Specimen: peripheral blood mononuclear cells (PBMCs), collected before the fourth cycle of nivolumab. The receptors shown here come from a human donor with classical Hodgkin lymphoma.

The chain carries TRBV6-5 and TRBJ1-1, with D perhaps TRBD1 (6 bases). This CDR3 contains 15 residues. Germline V gene data show CDR1 as MNHEY and CDR2 as SVGAGI. V lost 2 bases, J lost 1 base, and 11 bases lay in between. The CDR3 here is CASSYSPTGNTEAFF. CDR3 in DNA: TGTGCCAGCAGTTACAGCCCGACAGGGAACACTGAAGCTTTCTTT.

The gene calls are TRBV6-1 and TRBJ2-1; TRBD2 matches 13 bases. Germline trimming cut 4 bases from V and 7 bases from J; bases unmatched to any gene: 10. The CDR3 sequence is 17 residues long. Germline assignment: CDR1 MNHNS and CDR2 SASEGT. The CDR3 DNA reads TGTGCCAGCAGTGCGTTACGGACTAGCGGGAGAGCGAATGAGCAGTTCTTC. Translating gives CASSALRTSGRANEQFF.

J is TRBJ2-7 and V is TRBV10-3; 9 nucleotides agree with TRBD1. V lost 6 bases, J lost 0 bases, and 6 bases stayed unmatched. CDR1 and CDR2 from the germline V gene are ENHRY and SYGVKD. CDR3 size: 15 residues. CDR3 amino acids: CAISTGGGNSYEQYF. CDR3 coding DNA: TGTGCCATCAGCACAGGGGGCGGAAACTCCTACGAGCAGTACTTC.

The chain is built from TRBV5-4 and TRBJ2-5; tentatively, D is TRBD1 (6 bases). V dropped 2 bases and J dropped 2 bases, with 13 bases sitting between them. Germline V lookup: CDR1 SGHNT, CDR2 YYREEE (reference sequence). This CDR3 is built from 15 residues. The CDR3 region has the DNA TGTGCCAGCAGCTTCCGATCGGGACAACAAGAGACCCAGTACTTC. This translates into CASSFRSGQQETQYF. Based on the CDR3 plus reference TRBV5-4 and TRBJ2-5, the full variable domain is ETGVTQSPTHLIKTRGQQVTLRCSSQSGHNTVSWYQQALGQGPQFIFQYYREEENGRGNFPPRFSGLQFPNYSSELNVNALELDDSALYLCASSFRSGQQETQYFGPGTRLLVL.

This clone turned up a few times. This chain connects TRBV7-2 to TRBJ1-6; D is undetermined. Germline V gene data show CDR1 as SGHTA and CDR2 as FQGNSA. V gave up 4 bases and J gave up 9 bases, with 13 bases separating them. This CDR3 is 14 amino acids long. The CDR3 spells CASSSRPTGSPLHF. The DNA for the CDR3 is TGTGCCAGCAGCTCCCGTCCGACGGGTTCACCCCTCCACTTT.

V is TRBV5-5 and J is TRBJ2-3; TRBD1 is a possible D gene (5 bases). This CDR3 has 16 amino acids. CDR1 SGHKS and CDR2 YYEKEE come from the germline V gene (reference sequence). Trimming removed 0 bases from V and 1 base from J, with 12 bases in between. CDR3 nucleotides: TGTGCCAGCAGCTTGGGCCCGCAGGGCGGCACAGATACGCAGTATTTT. It yields the protein CASSLGPQGGTDTQYF. Variable domain in full (rest from reference TRBV5-5 and TRBJ2-3): DAGVTQSPTHLIKTRGQQVTLRCSPISGHKSVSWYQQVLGQGPQFIFQYYEKEERGRGNFPDRFSARQFPNYSSELNVNALLLGDSALYLCASSLGPQGGTDTQYFGPGTRLTVL.

The CDR3 here is CATSLGSRSGGELFF. CDR3 nucleotides: TGTGCCACCTCCTTGGGGAGCCGTAGTGGCGGGGAGCTGTTTTTT. This sequence joins TRBV27 and TRBJ2-2; maybe TRBD2 (5 bases). CDR1 and CDR2 (germline): MNHEY, SMNVEV (reference sequence). Trimming shortened V by 10 bases and J by 7 bases, and 22 bases separated the two germline ends. The CDR3 consists of 15 residues.

This clone occurred a few times. The rearrangement links TRBV6-5 to TRBJ2-3, with D tentatively TRBD2 (5 bases). This CDR3 contains 13 residues. V lost 5 bases, J lost 1 base, and 7 bases lay in between. In germline, CDR1 is MNHEY, CDR2 SVGAGI. In nucleotides, the CDR3 is TGTGCCAGCAGTCCGGAGGGCACAGATACGCAGTATTTT. Its protein is CASSPEGTDTQYF.

This sequence joins TRBV11-2 and TRBJ2-7, with 7 positions matching TRBD2. Germline V lookup: CDR1 SGHAT, CDR2 FQNNGV. The ends lost 0 bases at V and 0 bases at J; junction bases unmatched: 5. The CDR3 spans 16 residues. The CDR3 protein is CASSLEGGTISYEQYF. In nucleotides, the CDR3 is TGTGCCAGCAGCTTAGAGGGTGGGACTATCTCCTACGAGCAGTACTTC.

The chain joins TRBV5-1 to TRBJ2-5; D might be TRBD2 (6 bases). This CDR3 has 14 residues. V dropped 0 bases and J dropped 3 bases, with 9 bases sitting between them. Germline V CDR1 and CDR2: SGHRS, YFSETQ. CDR3 amino acids: CASSLEGGEETQYF. The CDR3 DNA reads as TGCGCCAGCAGCTTGGAGGGCGGGGAAGAGACCCAGTACTTC.

V usage is TRBV5-4 and J usage is TRBJ2-1, with 12 bases matching TRBD2. J gave up 3 bases and V 4 bases, and 8 bases lay outside the gene matches. Per the germline V gene, CDR1 is SGHNT and CDR2 is YYREEE (reference sequence). This CDR3 contains 17 residues. The CDR3 region is CASSPLMTSGSYNEQFF. For the CDR3, the DNA is TGTGCCAGCAGCCCCCTGATGACTAGCGGGAGCTACAATGAGCAGTTCTTC.

V gene TRBV19 combines with J gene TRBJ2-5, with 11 bases fitting TRBD1. From germline, CDR1 is LNHDA and CDR2 SQIVND (reference sequence). The CDR3 loop spans 15 amino acids. The V gene end was trimmed by 3 bases and the J gene end by 4 bases; junction bases not matched to a gene: 4. CDR3 sequence: CASSMGTGGGETQYF. DNA of the CDR3: TGTGCCAGTAGTATGGGGACAGGGGGAGGAGAGACCCAGTACTTC.

The chain employs TRBV5-6 and TRBJ1-2; D gene unclear. The CDR3 is 14 residues long. The ends were cut back, 0 bases at V and 5 bases at J, with 11 bases in the middle. Germline CDR1 reads SGHDT; CDR2 reads YYEEEE. CDR3 amino acids: CASSLEGGGYGYTF. CDR3 bases: TGTGCCAGCAGCTTGGAGGGTGGTGGATATGGCTACACCTTC.

This chain connects TRBV9 to TRBJ2-3; no firm D call. This CDR3 contains 16 residues. Trimming took 4 bases from V and 0 from J, leaving 15 bases between them. Germline-derived CDR1 and CDR2 are SGDLS and YYNGEE. Here the CDR3 reads CASSRVWGTSTDTQYF. The CDR3 coding sequence is TGTGCCAGCAGCCGGGTATGGGGAACTAGCACAGATACGCAGTATTTT.

The chain couples TRBV6-5 to TRBJ2-7, with D possibly TRBD2 on 6 matching bases. Germline-derived CDR1 and CDR2 are MNHEY and SVGAGI. The CDR3 is made up of 14 amino acids. V was trimmed by 7 bases and J by 0 bases, leaving 13 bases between them. The chain's CDR3 is CASKNGGLSYEQYF. The CDR3 DNA is TGTGCCAGCAAGAACGGGGGACTCTCCTACGAGCAGTACTTC.

This chain joins TRBV27 and TRBJ1-1; D not resolved. V was cut by 7 bases and J by 11 bases, with 20 bases left in between. Germline assignment: CDR1 MNHEY and CDR2 SMNVEV (reference sequence). This CDR3 has 13 residues. CDR3 in DNA: TGTGCCAGCAATTTTTCCCCCCGGAGGTCGGCTTTCTTT. It translates to CASNFSPRRSAFF.

This chain connects TRBV5-6 to TRBJ1-1; 7 nucleotides match TRBD1. In germline, CDR1 is SGHDT, CDR2 YYEEEE. This CDR3 is built from 15 residues. Unmatched junction bases numbered 6, after V lost 3 bases and J lost 1 base. CDR3 region: CASSSDPGGNTEAFF. CDR3 coding DNA: TGTGCCAGCAGCTCGGATCCAGGGGGGAACACTGAAGCTTTCTTT.

The J gene is TRBJ2-7, the V gene TRBV27, with 8 bases fitting TRBD2. Trimming at V came to 6 bases and at J to 7 bases, leaving 11 bases not matched to a gene. The CDR3 loop spans 14 amino acids. In germline, CDR1 is MNHEY, CDR2 SMNVEV (reference sequence). CDR3 nucleotides: TGTGCCAGCAGCCTCGCACCGGGACTAGAGGAGCAGTACTTC. Its translation: CASSLAPGLEEQYF.

This clone was seen a few times. The rearrangement links TRBV5-1 to TRBJ2-5; 8 bases agree with TRBD1. Germline V gene lookup returns CDR1 SGHRS and CDR2 YFSETQ. V lost 4 bases, J lost 1 base, and 9 bases stayed unmatched. The CDR3 consists of 16 residues. CDR3 nucleotide sequence: TGCGCCAGCAGCCCACTCGGACAGGGCCCCCAAGAGACCCAGTACTTC. Translating gives CASSPLGQGPQETQYF.

In this sample, this clone turned up once. V and J are TRBV28 and TRBJ2-7; 8 nucleotides match TRBD1. Trimming took 4 bases from V and 3 from J; bases not matched to a gene: 2. The CDR3 extends over 13 amino acids. CDR1 is MDHEN and CDR2 is SYDVKM in the germline V gene. Here the CDR3 reads CASSSDRVYEQYF. The CDR3 DNA reads as TGTGCCAGCAGTTCGGACAGGGTCTACGAGCAGTACTTC.

The V gene is TRBV10-3, the J gene TRBJ1-2, with 10 bases fitting TRBD1. CDR3 size: 15 residues. The V gene end was trimmed by 5 bases and the J gene end by 3 bases; junction bases not matched to a gene: 6. Germline V CDR1 and CDR2: ENHRY, SYGVKD. The CDR3 is CAISSRGTGDYGYTF. CDR3 DNA: TGTGCCATCAGTTCCCGAGGGACAGGGGACTATGGCTACACCTTC.

The chain has TRBV18 and TRBJ2-5; TRBD2 agrees at 13 bases. In germline, CDR1 is KGHSH, CDR2 LQKENI. CDR3 length: 15 residues. J was trimmed by 3 bases and V by 3 bases; bases with no gene match: 1. The CDR3 is CASSPGLAGEETQYF. As DNA, the CDR3 is TGTGCCAGCTCACCTGGACTAGCGGGAGAAGAGACCCAGTACTTC.

V usage is TRBV6-6 and J usage is TRBJ1-2; possible D gene TRBD1, 6 bases. The CDR3 length is 14 residues. Trimming shortened V by 0 bases and J by 4 bases, and 9 bases separated the two germline ends. Per the germline V gene, CDR1 is MNHNY and CDR2 is SVGAGI (reference sequence). The CDR3 is CASSYSDSIYGYTF. CDR3 nucleotides: TGTGCCAGCAGTTACTCGGACAGCATCTATGGCTACACCTTC.

V usage is TRBV27 and J usage is TRBJ2-3; possibly TRBD2 for D (7 bases). Germline V gives CDR1 MNHEY, CDR2 SMNVEV (reference sequence). V was clipped by 5 bases and J by 1 base, with 19 bases between them. This CDR3 contains 17 residues. CDR3 loop: CASSRGGGPTGTDTQYF. The CDR3 DNA is TGTGCCAGCAGTCGAGGGGGAGGGCCTACTGGCACAGATACGCAGTATTTT.

The genes are TRBV27 and TRBJ1-4, with D perhaps TRBD1 (5 bases). This CDR3 has 15 residues. V was clipped by 7 bases and J by 6 bases, with 18 bases between them. CDR1 is MNHEY, CDR2 SMNVEV, per germline (reference sequence). CDR3 region: CASTPVGRQHEKLFF. The CDR3 nucleotides are TGTGCCAGCACCCCGGTGGGCAGACAGCATGAAAAACTGTTTTTT.

This chain uses TRBV10-1 with TRBJ2-5; D perhaps matches TRBD2 (5 bases). In germline, CDR1 is WNHNN, CDR2 SYGVQD (reference sequence). V dropped 0 bases and J dropped 5 bases, with 25 bases sitting between them. CDR3 length: 19 residues. The CDR3 reads CASSESVSGRVAFMETQYF. The CDR3 DNA is TGCGCCAGCAGTGAGTCGGTATCGGGGAGAGTAGCGTTCATGGAGACCCAGTACTTC.

This rearrangement joins TRBV11-2 to TRBJ2-7, with TRBD2 matching 14 bases. Germline V lookup: CDR1 SGHAT, CDR2 FQNNGV. Trimming took 7 bases from V and 0 from J; bases not matched to a gene: 5. The CDR3 spans 16 residues. Here the CDR3 DNA reads TGTGCCAGCACTGCGGGACTAGCGGGGGCCTCCTACGAGCAGTACTTC. Its protein product is CASTAGLAGASYEQYF.